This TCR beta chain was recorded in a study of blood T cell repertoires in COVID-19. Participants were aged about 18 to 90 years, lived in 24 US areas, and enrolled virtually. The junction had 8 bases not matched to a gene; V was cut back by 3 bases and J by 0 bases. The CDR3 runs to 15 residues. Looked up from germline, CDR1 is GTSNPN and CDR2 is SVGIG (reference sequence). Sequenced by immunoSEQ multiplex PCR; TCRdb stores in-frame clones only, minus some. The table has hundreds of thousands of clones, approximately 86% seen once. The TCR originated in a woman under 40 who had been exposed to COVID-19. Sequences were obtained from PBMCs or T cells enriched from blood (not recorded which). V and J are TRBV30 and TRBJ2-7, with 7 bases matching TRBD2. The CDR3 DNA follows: TGTGCCTGGAGCTGGAGCGGGGCGAGCTCCTACGAGCAGTACTTC. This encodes CAWSWSGASSYEQYF.